The source of this T cell receptor beta chain is a study of blood T cell repertoires in COVID-19. This CDR3 contains 12 residues. The V gene lost 3 bases and the J gene lost 4 bases, with 7 bases spanning the gap. Germline CDR1 and CDR2: ENHRY and SYGVKD. TCRdb's table, derived via immunoSEQ multiplex PCR, lists solely in-frame clones and lacks some. The profile shows about 160,000 clones, over 65% of them singletons. The source of this sequence is a man between 60 and 70 years old with acute or convalescent COVID-19. Sequencing used peripheral blood. V gene TRBV10-3 combines with J gene TRBJ2-7; a possible D gene is TRBD1 (6 bases). CDR3 in amino acids: CAISDQGYEQYF. The CDR3 coding sequence is TGTGCCATCAGTGACCAGGGGTACGAGCAGTACTTC.